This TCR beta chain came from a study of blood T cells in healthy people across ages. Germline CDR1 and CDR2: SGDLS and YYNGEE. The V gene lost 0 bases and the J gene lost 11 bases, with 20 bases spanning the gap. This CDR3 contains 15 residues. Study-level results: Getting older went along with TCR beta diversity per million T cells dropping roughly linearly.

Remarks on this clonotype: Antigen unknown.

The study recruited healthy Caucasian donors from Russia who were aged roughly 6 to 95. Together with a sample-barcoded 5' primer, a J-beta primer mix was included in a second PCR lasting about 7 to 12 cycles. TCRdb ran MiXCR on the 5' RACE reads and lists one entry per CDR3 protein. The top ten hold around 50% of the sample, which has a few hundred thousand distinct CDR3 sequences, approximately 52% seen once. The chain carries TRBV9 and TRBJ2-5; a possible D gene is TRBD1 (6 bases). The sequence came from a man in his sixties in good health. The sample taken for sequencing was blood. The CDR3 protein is CASSVGTVSYNEQYF. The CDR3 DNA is TGTGCCAGCAGCGTAGGGACAGTTTCCTACAATGAGCAGTACTTC.